This entry describes one T cell receptor beta chain. The antigen is unknown. Trimming at V came to 5 bases and at J to 5 bases, leaving 21 bases not matched to a gene. The germline gives CDR1 SGHTA, CDR2 FQGNSA. There are 19 residues in the CDR3. Only in-frame clones appear in the TCRdb table, and some are missing; sequencing was by immunoSEQ multiplex PCR. The data show around 4,600 clones, roughly 79% seen once. This record comes from a study of neoadjuvant nivolumab and ipilimumab in lung cancer. Study at large: Patients got nivolumab 3 mg/kg on days 1, 15 and 29; combination added ipilimumab 1 mg/kg day 1. Study results and caveats: From pretherapy to surgery, tumor richness and clonality rose with dual therapy. Resected tumors had greater TCR richness and clonality than uninvolved lung. Blood richness before therapy tracked richness in tumors resected after neoadjuvant therapy.

This sample comprised normal lung tissue adjacent to the tumor, obtained after neoadjuvant nivolumab, alone or with ipilimumab, at or shortly before surgery. The chain combines TRBV7-2 with TRBJ1-2; TRBD1 aligns across 9 bases. The clonotype originates from an adult with non-small cell lung cancer. Some clones in this sample may be carry-over from other donors' samples. The CDR3 region is CASSPHSTGGSEEGYGYTF. CDR3 sequence (DNA): TGTGCCAGCAGCCCGCATTCAACAGGGGGCTCCGAGGAGGGATATGGCTACACCTTC.